This T cell receptor (beta chain) is drawn from a study of blood T cell repertoires in COVID-19. Study overall: There were acute and convalescent COVID-19 samples, and they came from the United States, Italy and Spain. The cDNA or gDNA used as material had been derived from T cells, B-cell-depleted T cells, or PBMCs.

The CDR3 totals 15 residues. V lost 4 bases and J lost 1, with 11 bases in between. Germline V gene lookup returns CDR1 SGHRS and CDR2 YFSETQ. Original analysis: Amplification of reference gene primers provided the estimated nucleated cell counts. TCRdb's table, derived via immunoSEQ multiplex PCR, lists solely in-frame clones and lacks some. Clonal size and the V and J genes are those of that table, whereas D and trimming came from the DNA. In the table there are under 300,000 clones, approximately 85% of which are singletons. The chain joins TRBV5-1 to TRBJ2-2; weak D call: TRBD2 (6 bases). The source of this sequence is a human donor in a cohort sampled during active COVID-19. The sequenced sample consisted of peripheral blood. The CDR3: CASSQTGRNTGELFF. CDR3 DNA sequence: TGCGCCAGCAGCCAAACCGGGAGGAACACCGGGGAGCTGTTTTTT.